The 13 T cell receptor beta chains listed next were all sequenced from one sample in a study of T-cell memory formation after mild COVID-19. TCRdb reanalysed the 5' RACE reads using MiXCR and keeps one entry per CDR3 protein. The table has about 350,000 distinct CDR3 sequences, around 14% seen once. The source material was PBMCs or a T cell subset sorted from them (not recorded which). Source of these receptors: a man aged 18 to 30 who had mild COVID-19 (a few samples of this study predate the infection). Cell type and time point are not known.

The CDR3 DNA is TGTGCCAGCAGTCCCGGGACAGGGAACTACGAGCAGTACTTC. It codes for CASSPGTGNYEQYF. J is TRBJ2-7 and V is TRBV6-5; 9 bases line up with TRBD1. Germline V gives CDR1 MNHEY, CDR2 SVGAGI. The CDR3 consists of 14 residues. Losses at the gene ends were 5 bases for V and 3 bases for J; bases not matched to a gene: 5.

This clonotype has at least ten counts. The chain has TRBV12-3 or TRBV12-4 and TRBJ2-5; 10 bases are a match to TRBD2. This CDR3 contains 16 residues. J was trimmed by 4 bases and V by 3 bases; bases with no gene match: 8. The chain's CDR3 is CASSLSQRGGRETQYF. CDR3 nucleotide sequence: TGTGCCAGCAGTTTGAGCCAGCGGGGGGGCCGAGAGACCCAGTACTTC.

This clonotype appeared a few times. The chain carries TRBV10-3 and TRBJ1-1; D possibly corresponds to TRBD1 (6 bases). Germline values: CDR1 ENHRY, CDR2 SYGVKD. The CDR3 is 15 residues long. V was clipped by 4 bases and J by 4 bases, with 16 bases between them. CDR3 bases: TGTGCCATCAGTGCCGTCGTGAGGGGGAGCACTGAAGCTTTCTTT. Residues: CAISAVVRGSTEAFF.

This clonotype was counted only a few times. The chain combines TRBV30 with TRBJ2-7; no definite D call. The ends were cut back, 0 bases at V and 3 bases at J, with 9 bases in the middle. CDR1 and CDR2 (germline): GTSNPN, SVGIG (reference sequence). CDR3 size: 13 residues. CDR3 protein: CAWSVSGGYEQYF. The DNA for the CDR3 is TGTGCCTGGAGTGTTTCGGGCGGCTACGAGCAGTACTTC.

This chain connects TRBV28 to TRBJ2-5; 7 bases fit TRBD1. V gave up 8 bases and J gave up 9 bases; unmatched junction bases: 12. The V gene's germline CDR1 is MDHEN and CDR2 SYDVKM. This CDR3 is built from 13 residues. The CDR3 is CASGQGVVLAQYF. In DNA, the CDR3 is TGTGCCAGCGGGCAGGGGGTAGTGTTGGCCCAGTACTTC.

The CDR3 DNA reads TGTGCCAGCAGTACACAGGCTACGAACACTGAAGCTTTCTTT. It encodes CASSTQATNTEAFF. The chain has TRBV12-3 or TRBV12-4 and TRBJ1-1; D might be TRBD1 (5 bases). The CDR3 spans 14 residues. Deletions cut 5 bases from V and 1 base from J, with 11 bases between.

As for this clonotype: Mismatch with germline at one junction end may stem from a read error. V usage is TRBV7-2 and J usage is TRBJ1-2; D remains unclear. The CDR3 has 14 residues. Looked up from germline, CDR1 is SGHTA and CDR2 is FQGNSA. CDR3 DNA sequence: TGTGCCAGCAGCTTAGTACCAGATCTGTCTACCCACCCTTTC. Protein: CASSLVPDLSTHPF.

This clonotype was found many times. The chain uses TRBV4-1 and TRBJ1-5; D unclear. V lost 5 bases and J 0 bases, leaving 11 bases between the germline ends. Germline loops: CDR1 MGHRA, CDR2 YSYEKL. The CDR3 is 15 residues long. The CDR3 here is CASSERHVSNQPQHF. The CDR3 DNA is TGCGCCAGCAGCGAGCGACACGTTAGCAATCAGCCCCAGCATTTT.

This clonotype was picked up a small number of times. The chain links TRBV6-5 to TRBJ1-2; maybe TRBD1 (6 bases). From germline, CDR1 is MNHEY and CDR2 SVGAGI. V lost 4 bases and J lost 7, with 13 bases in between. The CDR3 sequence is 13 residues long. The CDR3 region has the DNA TGTGCCAGCAGTTTCAGGGGAGGAACTGGCTACACCTTC. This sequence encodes CASSFRGGTGYTF.

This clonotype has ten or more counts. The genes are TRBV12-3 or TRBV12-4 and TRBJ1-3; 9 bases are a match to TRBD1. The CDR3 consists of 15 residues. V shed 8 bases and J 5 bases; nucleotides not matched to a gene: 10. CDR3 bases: TGTGCCAGCGGGACAGGGAAAAGCCAGCGAAACACCATATATTTT. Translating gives CASGTGKSQRNTIYF.

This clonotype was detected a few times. CDR3 coding DNA: TGTGCCAGCTCACAAGGGCTCACTGAAGCTTTCTTT. Residues: CASSQGLTEAFF. The J gene is TRBJ1-1, the V gene TRBV18; the D is unclear. The CDR3 loop spans 12 amino acids. Germline CDR1 and CDR2: KGHSH and LQKENI. Trimming removed 4 bases at V and 4 bases at J, with 7 bases between.

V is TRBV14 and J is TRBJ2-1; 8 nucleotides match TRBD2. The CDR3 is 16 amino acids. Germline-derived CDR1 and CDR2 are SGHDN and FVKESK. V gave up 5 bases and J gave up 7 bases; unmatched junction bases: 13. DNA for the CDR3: TGTGCCAGCAGCTCCCCCGGAATTAGCGGGGTAAATGAGCAGTTCTTC. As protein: CASSSPGISGVNEQFF.

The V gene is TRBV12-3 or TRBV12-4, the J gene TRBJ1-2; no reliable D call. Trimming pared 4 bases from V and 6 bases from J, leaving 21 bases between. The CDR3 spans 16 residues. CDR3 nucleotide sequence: TGTGCCAGCAGTTCACTAATGGTGAAAGCCTCCCATGGCTACACCTTC. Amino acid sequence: CASSSLMVKASHGYTF.